This T cell receptor (beta chain) was documented in a study of T-cell reconstitution after alpha-beta-depleted transplantation in children. Findings of the study overall: After one year, T-cell counts and TCRbeta diversity mostly came from new T cells. Expanded graft clones numbering several hundred reportedly gave rise to alpha-beta T cells about two months after transplant. Some patients' high day-60 TCRbeta diversity was traced to surviving recipient T cells and thymic progenitors.

The CDR3 consists of 15 residues. V lost 2 bases, J lost 5 bases, and 13 bases lay in between. Looked up from germline, CDR1 is MDHEN and CDR2 is SYDVKM. Unique molecular identifiers were incorporated into the prepared TCRbeta library. MiXCR, run by TCRdb on the PCR reads, gives a single entry per CDR3 protein. This repertoire shows over 120,000 distinct CDR3 sequences, roughly 9% found once; its top ten account for around 18%. This clonotype was seen repeatedly, ten times or more. Its antigen is as yet unknown. The sequences come from PBMCs, mostly from graft donor cells, collected 180 days after TCRalphabeta/CD19-depleted stem cell transplant. The chain is built from TRBV28 and TRBJ1-5; TRBD1 is a possible D gene (5 bases). The receptor's source is a female patient aged 2 to 10 who had a stem cell transplant for congenital amegakaryocytic thrombocytopenia, so the T cells may come from the graft donor. CDR3 in DNA: TGTGCCAGCAGTTTACCTCGACAGTCCTATCAGCCCCAGCATTTT. Its protein is CASSLPRQSYQPQHF.